This entry describes one TCR beta chain. Its antigen remains unknown. The data were produced by immunoSEQ multiplex PCR, yet TCRdb's version contains in-frame clones alone and is incomplete. The data hold about 52,000 clones, with 90% to 95% observed a single time. V lost 0 bases and J lost 11, with 11 bases in between. Germline values: CDR1 MNHEY, CDR2 SMNVEV (reference sequence). The CDR3 length is 13 residues. The sample comes from a study of OX40 agonist ivuxolimab in advanced cancers. Study results and limitations: Among patients with partial responses at 0.1-3.0 mg/kg, clonal expansion was among the lowest. Averaging showed that CD8+ T cells had more expanded clones than CD4+ did.

No patient had autoimmune disease or received systemic immunosuppression. The rearrangement uses TRBV27 and TRBJ1-5, with unresolved D. The sample was CD4+ or CD8+ T cells sorted from blood, taken in a trial of the OX40 agonist ivuxolimab. This clonotype originated in an adult with an advanced solid tumor such as melanoma, head and neck, liver or kidney cancer. CDR3: CASSLSSTRAQHF. The CDR3 region has the DNA TGTGCCAGCAGTTTATCGAGCACAAGGGCCCAGCATTTT.